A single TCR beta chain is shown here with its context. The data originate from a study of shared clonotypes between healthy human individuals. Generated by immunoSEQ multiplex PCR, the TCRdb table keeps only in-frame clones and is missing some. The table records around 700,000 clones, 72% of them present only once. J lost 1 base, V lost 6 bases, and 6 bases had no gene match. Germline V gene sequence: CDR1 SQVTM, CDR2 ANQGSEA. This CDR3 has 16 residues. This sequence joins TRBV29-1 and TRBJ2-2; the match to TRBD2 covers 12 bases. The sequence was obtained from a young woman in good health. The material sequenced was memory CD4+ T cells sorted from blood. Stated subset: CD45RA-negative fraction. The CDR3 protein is CSVGGLAGRNTGELFF. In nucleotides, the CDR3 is TGCAGCGTGGGGGGACTAGCGGGCCGGAACACCGGGGAGCTGTTTTTT.